The clone carrying this T cell receptor (beta chain) was observed once. Antigen specificity is unknown. Profiled with immunoSEQ multiplex PCR; TCRdb holds only in-frame clones, not every one. The table lists roughly 75,000 clones, approximately 72% of them singletons. This record belongs to a study of vaccination effects on CD4 cells after COVID-19. In the ViraFEST assay, antigen-specific CD4+ clonotypes were identified by expansion after peptide-pool stimulation. Subsequent to less than eleven days of culture, CD4+ T cells were isolated. Negative nucleocapsid antibody tests before and after vaccination confirmed no previous SARS-CoV-2 infection. Study conclusions and caveats: Few convalescent patients and no early post-infection timepoints were included in the study. Only a single clone (1 of 255 vaccine-induced clones in healthy vaccinees) cross-reacted with common cold coronaviruses.

The origin of this receptor is a human donor who received a COVID-19 vaccine. Sequenced here: CD4+ T cells from PBMCs cultured with HCoV-OC43 spike peptides, sampled before COVID-19 vaccination. Subset reported: HCoV-OC43 spike overlapping peptide pool stimulation.

CDR3 bases: TGTGCCAGCAGTGCAAATCGGGGAGAGACCCAGTACTTC. Translating gives CASSANRGETQYF. This chain joins TRBV2 and TRBJ2-5; TRBD2 might be the D (5 bases). V was shortened by 4 bases and J by 4 bases, with 10 bases between the two germline ends. Germline V CDR1 and CDR2: SNHLY, FYNNEI. This CDR3 spans 13 amino acids. The full variable domain, in which reference TRBV2 and TRBJ2-5 provide the parts outside the CDR3, is EPEVTQTPSHQVTQMGQEVILRCVPISNHLYFYWYRQILGQKVEFLVSFYNNEISEKSEIFDDQFSVERPDGSNFTLKIRSTKLEDSAMYFCASSANRGETQYFGPGTRLLVL.